Presented here are 8 T cell receptor beta chains from one specimen sequenced in a study of control samples from healthy donors and cancer patients. The protocol was immunoSEQ multiplex PCR, while the TCRdb copy is restricted to in-frame clones and leaves out a portion. Of more than 15,000 clones in the sample, approximately 82% were seen once. The sample consisted of PBMCs. Receptors were obtained from a man aged 80 or over with head and neck cancer.

CDR3 in amino acids: CASSSFGSNQPQHF. The CDR3 DNA is TGTGCCAGCAGTAGTTTCGGTAGCAATCAGCCCCAGCATTTT. This sequence joins TRBV27 and TRBJ1-5; D call uncertain. CDR1 is MNHEY and CDR2 is SMNVEV in the germline V gene (reference sequence). The CDR3 consists of 14 residues. Trimming left V 5 bases short and J 0 bases short, with 8 bases between.

This sequence joins TRBV5-1 and TRBJ1-1; no clear D. The V gene's germline CDR1 is SGHRS and CDR2 YFSETQ. The V and J ends lost 3 bases and 4 bases respectively, with 22 bases between them. This CDR3 is built from 17 residues. The CDR3 sequence: CASSSPPGRIEVTEAFF. The CDR3 DNA reads TGCGCCAGCAGCTCCCCACCAGGACGGATCGAGGTCACTGAAGCTTTCTTT.

The chain recombines TRBV5-4 with TRBJ1-1; a weak D match, TRBD1 (6 bases). The germline CDR1 and CDR2 sequences are SGHNT and YYREEE (reference sequence). The CDR3 loop spans 16 amino acids. Trimming stripped 4 bases from V and 0 bases from J, with 16 bases between. The CDR3 sequence: CASSPGGRGLNTEAFF. The DNA for the CDR3 is TGTGCCAGCAGCCCGGGGGGTAGGGGGTTGAACACTGAAGCTTTCTTT.

This sequence joins TRBV12-5 and TRBJ2-3; TRBD1 aligns across 7 bases. The CDR3 totals 20 residues. Trimming at V came to 2 bases and at J to 4 bases, leaving 21 bases not matched to a gene. The germline gives CDR1 LGHNT, CDR2 FRNRAP. The DNA of the CDR3 is TGTGCTAGTGGTTTGTCACCGGATGGCAGGGGGTCGTTTTATGCAGATACGCAGTATTTT. Translated, it gives CASGLSPDGRGSFYADTQYF.

The J gene is TRBJ2-7, the V gene TRBV6-1, with 11 bases identical to TRBD1. The CDR3 covers 15 residues. V was clipped by 2 bases and J by 3 bases; unmatched bases: 3. The germline gives CDR1 MNHNS, CDR2 SASEGT. The CDR3, as DNA: TGTGCCAGCAGTGAATGGGGGACAGGGGGCTACGAGCAGTACTTC. It yields the protein CASSEWGTGGYEQYF.

V and J are TRBV29-1 and TRBJ2-2; perhaps D is TRBD1 or TRBD2 (6 bases each). The CDR3 length is 14 residues. V dropped 3 bases and J dropped 3 bases, with 11 bases sitting between them. CDR1 SQVTM and CDR2 ANQGSEA come from the germline V gene. The CDR3: CSVDRGADTGELFF. The CDR3 DNA reads as TGCAGCGTTGATAGGGGGGCAGACACCGGGGAGCTGTTTTTT.

The J gene is TRBJ2-7, the V gene TRBV19, with no clear D. This CDR3 has 15 amino acids. Trimming left V 1 base short and J 6 bases short, with 16 bases between. Germline V lookup: CDR1 LNHDA, CDR2 SQIVND (reference sequence). The DNA for the CDR3 is TGTGCCAGTAGTATAGGCTTCGGCGGTTCAGGCGAGCAGTACTTC. This sequence encodes CASSIGFGGSGEQYF.

The chain uses TRBV24-1 and TRBJ2-3; no clear D. This CDR3 is built from 16 residues. The V end lost 0 bases, the J end lost 0 bases, and 9 bases lay between the germline ends. The germline V gene has CDR1 KGHDR and CDR2 SFDVKD. DNA of the CDR3: TGTGCCACCAGTGATTTGTTGGGTGCTAGCACAGATACGCAGTATTTT. Translation: CATSDLLGASTDTQYF.